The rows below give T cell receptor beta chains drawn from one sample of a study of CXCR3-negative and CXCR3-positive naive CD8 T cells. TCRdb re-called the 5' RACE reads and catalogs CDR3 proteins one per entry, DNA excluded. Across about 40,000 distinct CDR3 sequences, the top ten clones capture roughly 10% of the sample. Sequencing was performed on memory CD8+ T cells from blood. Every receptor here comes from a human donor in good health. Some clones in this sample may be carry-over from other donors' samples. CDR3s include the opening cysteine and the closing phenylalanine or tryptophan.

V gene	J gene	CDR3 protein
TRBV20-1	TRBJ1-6	CSAKDPLDNSPLHF
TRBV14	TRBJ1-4	CASSPKGANEKLFF
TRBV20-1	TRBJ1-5	CSARDLAGWSNQPQHF
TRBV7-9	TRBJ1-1	CASSTTTGTPGWGAFF
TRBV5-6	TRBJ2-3	CASSSNTWASSSMDTQYF
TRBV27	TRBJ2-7	CASSLSANSYEQYF
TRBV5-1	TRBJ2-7	CASSFGTLYEQYF
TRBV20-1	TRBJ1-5	CSVSTGGENQPQHF
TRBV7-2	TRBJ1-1	CASRQEGGIGTEAFF
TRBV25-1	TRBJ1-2	CASSEWTGTYGYTF
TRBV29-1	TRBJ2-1	CSVEGRGAYNEQFF
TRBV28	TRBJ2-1	CASSFRKGGAYNEQFF
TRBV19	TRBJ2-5	CASSKSGYQETQYF
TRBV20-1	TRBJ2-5	CSARDYEGGYQETQYF
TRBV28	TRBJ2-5	CASSDRVEETQYF
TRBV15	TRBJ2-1	CATSRGGGDWNEQFF
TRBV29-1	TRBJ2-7	CSVEAPGALGYEQYF
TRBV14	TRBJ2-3	CASSQGDSHTDTQYF
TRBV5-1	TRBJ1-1	CASSFGQGFPNTEAFF
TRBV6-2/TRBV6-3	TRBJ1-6	CASSYLGEYSPLHF
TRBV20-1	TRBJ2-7	CSVPRTEFYEQYF
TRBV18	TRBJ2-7	CASSPPLFYREGIEQYF
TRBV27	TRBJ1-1	CASRGWGAEAFF
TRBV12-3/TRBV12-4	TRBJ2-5	CASRSTGLQETQYF
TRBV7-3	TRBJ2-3	CASSLLGLAGGIGTDTQYF
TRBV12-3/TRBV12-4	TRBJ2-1	CASSLSGGIYNEQFF
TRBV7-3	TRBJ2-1	CASSFPPGQGIGGNEQFF
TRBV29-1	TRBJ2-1	CSVEDVRAPVF
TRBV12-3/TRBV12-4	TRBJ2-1	CASSPGPYNEQFF
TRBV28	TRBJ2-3	CASRGTGDTDTQYF
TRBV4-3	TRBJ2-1	CASSQDRAGGHNEQFF
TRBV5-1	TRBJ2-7	CASTPPDSYEQYF
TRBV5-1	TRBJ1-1	CASSPKPGGTNTEAFF